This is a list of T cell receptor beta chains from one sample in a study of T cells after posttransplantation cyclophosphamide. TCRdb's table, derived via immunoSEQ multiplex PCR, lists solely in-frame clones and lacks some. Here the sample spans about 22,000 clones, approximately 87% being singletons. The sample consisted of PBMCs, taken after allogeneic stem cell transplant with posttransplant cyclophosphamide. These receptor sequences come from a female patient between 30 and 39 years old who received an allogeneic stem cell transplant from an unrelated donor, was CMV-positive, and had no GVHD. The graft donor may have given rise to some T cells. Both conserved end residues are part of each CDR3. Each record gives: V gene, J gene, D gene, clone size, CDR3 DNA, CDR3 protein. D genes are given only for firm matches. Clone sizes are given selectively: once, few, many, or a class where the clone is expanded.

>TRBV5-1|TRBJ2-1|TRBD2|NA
TGCGCCAGCAGCTTAATAGCGGGGGGGGGCAATGAGCAGTTCTTC
CASSLIAGGGNEQFF
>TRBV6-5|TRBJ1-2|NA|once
TGTGCCAGCAGTTTACATTGGAGTCGCAGTGGCTATGGCTACACCTTC
CASSLHWSRSGYGYTF
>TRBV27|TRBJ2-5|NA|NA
TGTGCCAGCAGTTTATCGTACCCGGACATCCGAGAGACCCAGTACTTC
CASSLSYPDIRETQYF
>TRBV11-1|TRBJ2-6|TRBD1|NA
TGTGCCAGCAGGACCGGGACAGGGACCCCTGGGGCCAACGTCCTGACTTTC
CASRTGTGTPGANVLTF
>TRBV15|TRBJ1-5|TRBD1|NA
TGTGCCACCAGCAGTTCCAGGGGGCGGCATCAGCCCCAGCATTTT
CATSSSRGRHQPQHF
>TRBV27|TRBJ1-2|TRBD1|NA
TGTGCCAGCAGCCGACAGGGAAACTATGGCTACACCTTC
CASSRQGNYGYTF
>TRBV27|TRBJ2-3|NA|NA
TGTGCCAGCGGATATTCGGGGGGCACAGATACGCAGTATTTT
CASGYSGGTDTQYF
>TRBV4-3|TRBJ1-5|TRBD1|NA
TGCGCCAGCAGCCAAGACCGGCGGGACAGGGGGCATCAGCCCCAGCATTTT
CASSQDRRDRGHQPQHF
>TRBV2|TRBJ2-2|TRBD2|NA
TGTGCCAGCAGTGAAGCGCTTCCTAGCGGGGGGGCCCAAAGGACCGGGGAGCTGTTTTTT
CASSEALPSGGAQRTGELFF
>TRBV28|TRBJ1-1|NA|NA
TGTGCCAGCAGTTTATTTAAGAACACTGAAGCTTTCTTT
CASSLFKNTEAFF
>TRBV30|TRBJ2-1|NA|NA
TGTGCCTGGAGGGCGATCGGGTCGGTTTTCTTC
CAWRAIGSVFF
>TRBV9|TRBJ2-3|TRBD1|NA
TGTGCCAGCAGCGCTCCTCTGGGCAGGGGGATGGCAGATACGCAGTATTTT
CASSAPLGRGMADTQYF
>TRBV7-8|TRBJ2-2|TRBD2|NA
TGTGCCAGCAGCTTGGAACTAGCGGCCGGGGAGCTGTTTTTT
CASSLELAAGELFF
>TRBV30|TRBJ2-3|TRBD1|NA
TGTGCCTGGGCCGGGACAGGGGGCACAGATACGCAGTATTTT
CAWAGTGGTDTQYF
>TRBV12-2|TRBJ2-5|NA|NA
TGTGCAAGTCGCCTACAGCGGGGGGCAGGGCAAGAGACCCAGTACTTC
CASRLQRGAGQETQYF
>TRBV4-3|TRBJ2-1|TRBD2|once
TGCGCCAGCAGCGTAAGACTAGCGGCGAACTACAATGAGCAGTTCTTC
CASSVRLAANYNEQFF
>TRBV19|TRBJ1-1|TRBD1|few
TGTGCCAGTAGCGTCGACAGGGGGACTGAAGCTTTCTTT
CASSVDRGTEAFF
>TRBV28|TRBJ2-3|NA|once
TGTGCCAGCAAAAACCGGGGATCTAGCACAGATACGCAGTATTTT
CASKNRGSSTDTQYF
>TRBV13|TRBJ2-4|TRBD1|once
TGTGCCAGCAGCTTAGTGGGACAGGGAAACATTCAGTACTTC
CASSLVGQGNIQYF
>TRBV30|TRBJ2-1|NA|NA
TGTGCCTGGAGTACTGGGGGGGGCAACTACAATGAGCAGTTCTTC
CAWSTGGGNYNEQFF
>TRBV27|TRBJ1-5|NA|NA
TGTGCCAGCAGTTTAGCCCACGACAGTTATAGCAATCAGCCCCAGCATTTT
CASSLAHDSYSNQPQHF
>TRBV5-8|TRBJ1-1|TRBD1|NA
TGTGCCAGCAGCGGGACGGACAGGGGGCACACTGAAGCTTTCTTT
CASSGTDRGHTEAFF
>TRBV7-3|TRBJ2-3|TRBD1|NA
TGTGCCAGCAGCTTAAGTGGGACAGGGGGCGTGGGAGATACGCAGTATTTT
CASSLSGTGGVGDTQYF
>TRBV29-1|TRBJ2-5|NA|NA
TGCAGCGTTGAACATGGCAGAAGTTTTAAAGAGACCCAGTACTTC
CSVEHGRSFKETQYF
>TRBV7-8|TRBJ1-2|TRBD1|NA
TGTGCCAGCAGCCCAGGGACAGGGTATTACGGCTACACCTTC
CASSPGTGYYGYTF
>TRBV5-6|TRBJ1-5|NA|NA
TGTGCCAGCAGCTTGGAGGGGGACCCTCAGCCCCAGCATTTT
CASSLEGDPQPQHF
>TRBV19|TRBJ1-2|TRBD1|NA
TGTGCCAGTAGTCCAGGGACAGTGAAAAACTATGGCTACACCTTC
CASSPGTVKNYGYTF
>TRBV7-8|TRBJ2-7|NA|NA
TGTGCCAGCAGCTTGACTTTACAGGGCTACGAGCAGTACTTC
CASSLTLQGYEQYF
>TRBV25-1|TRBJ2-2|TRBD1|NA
TGTGCCAGCGTCGGGACAGGGAACACCGGGGAGCTGTTTTTT
CASVGTGNTGELFF
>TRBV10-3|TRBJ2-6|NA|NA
TGTGCCACCCCACAGTTCTCTGGGGCCAACGTCCTGACTTTC
CATPQFSGANVLTF
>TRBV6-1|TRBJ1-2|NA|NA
TGTGCCAGCATAAGACTGGAGGGCAACTATGGCTACACCTTC
CASIRLEGNYGYTF
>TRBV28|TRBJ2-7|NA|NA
TGTGCCAGCAGTTTATCCGGGGCCGACAGGCCCTACGAGCAGTACTTC
CASSLSGADRPYEQYF
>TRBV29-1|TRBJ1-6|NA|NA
TGCAGCGTAGGACAGTACGCGGGTTCACCCCTCCACTTT
CSVGQYAGSPLHF
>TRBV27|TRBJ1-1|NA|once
TGTGCCAGCAGTTATCAGGTGAACACTGAAGCTTTCTTT
CASSYQVNTEAFF
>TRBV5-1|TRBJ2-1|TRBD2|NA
TGCGCCAGCAGCTTGGCCTTCCTAGCGGGGAGCTCCTACAATGAGCAGTTCTTC
CASSLAFLAGSSYNEQFF
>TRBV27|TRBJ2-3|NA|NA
TGTGCCAGCAGTCAAGCTGGCACAGATACGCAGTATTTT
CASSQAGTDTQYF
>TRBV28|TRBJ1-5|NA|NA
TGTGCCAGCAGGTTAACGGGTCCTATCGCAACAAGGCCCCAGCATTTT
CASRLTGPIATRPQHF
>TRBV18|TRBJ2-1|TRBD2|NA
TGTGCCAGCTCACGACTAGCTTGGACCTACAATGAGCAGTTCTTC
CASSRLAWTYNEQFF
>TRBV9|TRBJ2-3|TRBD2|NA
TGTGCCAGCAGCGTAGGATTTGCGGGGGGGCATACGCAGTATTTT
CASSVGFAGGHTQYF
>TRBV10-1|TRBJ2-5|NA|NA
TGCGCCAGCAGTGAGTCGCGGGACCAAGAGACCCAGTACTTC
CASSESRDQETQYF
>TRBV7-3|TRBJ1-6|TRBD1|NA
TGTGCCAGCAGCTTATCAGGGGGAAATTCCCCCCTCCACTTT
CASSLSGGNSPLHF
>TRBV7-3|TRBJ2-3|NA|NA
TGTGCCAGCAGTGCAACCCGGGGGGCGAATAGCACAGATACGCAGTATTTT
CASSATRGANSTDTQYF
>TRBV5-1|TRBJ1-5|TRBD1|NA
TGCGCCAGCAGCTCAAAGTGTACAGGGGGCGGAAGCAATCAGCCCCAGCATTTT
CASSSKCTGGGSNQPQHF
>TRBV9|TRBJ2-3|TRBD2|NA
TGTGCCAGCAGCGTCGGGACTAGTCCAGATACGCAGTATTTT
CASSVGTSPDTQYF
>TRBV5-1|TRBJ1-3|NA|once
TGCGCCAGCAGCCCAAATATCCAGTCCTCTGGAAACACCATATATTTT
CASSPNIQSSGNTIYF
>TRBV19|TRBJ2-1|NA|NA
TGTGCCAGTAGTGGCGACTGGAGCTCCTACAATGAGCAGTTCTTC
CASSGDWSSYNEQFF
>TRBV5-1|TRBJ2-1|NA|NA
TGCGCCAGCAGCCTCAGGGGGGATGAGCAGTTCTTC
CASSLRGDEQFF
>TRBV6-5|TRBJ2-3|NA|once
TGTGCCAGCAGTTACTCCTCTTCCAGCGGAAGTACGCAGTATTTT
CASSYSSSSGSTQYF
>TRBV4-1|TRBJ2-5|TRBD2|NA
TGCGCCAGCAGCCAGGGGCGGGGGTTCCAAGAGACCCAGTACTTC
CASSQGRGFQETQYF
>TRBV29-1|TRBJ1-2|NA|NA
TGCAGCGTTGTGGGGGGGGCGAATGGCTACACCTTC
CSVVGGANGYTF
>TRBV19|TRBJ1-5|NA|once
TGTGCCAGTAGTACGCTTCCTACTAAGCGCAATCAGCCCCAGCATTTT
CASSTLPTKRNQPQHF
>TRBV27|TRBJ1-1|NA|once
TGTGCCAGCAGCGCTACCCGGGGTATGATGAACACTGAAGCTTTCTTT
CASSATRGMMNTEAFF
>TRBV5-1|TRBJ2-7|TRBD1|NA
TGCGCCAGCAGCGAGGGGACAGGGGGCCCTTACGAGCAGTACTTC
CASSEGTGGPYEQYF
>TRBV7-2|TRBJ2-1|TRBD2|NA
TGTGCCAGCAGCTTAGGGCCCTCGGGGGGTGAGCAGTTCTTC
CASSLGPSGGEQFF
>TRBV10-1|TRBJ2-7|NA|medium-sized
TGCGCCAGCAGTGGGACCTTATGGACAGTCTACGAGCAGTACTTC
CASSGTLWTVYEQYF
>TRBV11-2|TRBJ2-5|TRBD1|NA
TGTGCCAGCAGCCTAGTATTACCGGGACAGGGAATGCGAGAGACCCAGTACTTC
CASSLVLPGQGMRETQYF
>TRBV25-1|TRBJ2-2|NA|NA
TGTGCCAGCAGTGCTAGGGGGGAGCTGTTTTTT
CASSARGELFF
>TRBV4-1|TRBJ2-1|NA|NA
TGCGCCAGCAGCCACCTAGACCTCATCTCCTACAATGAGCAGTTCTTC
CASSHLDLISYNEQFF
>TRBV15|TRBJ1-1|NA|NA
TGTGCCACCAGCAGAGACGGGCGAGGGGGAGCTTTCTTT
CATSRDGRGGAFF